A selection of T cell receptor beta chains follows, all from one sample in a study of regulatory and conventional T cells in RAG deficiency. Some clones are missing from TCRdb's copy, which holds only in-frame ones; the method was immunoSEQ multiplex PCR. This sample has 24,000 or so clones; 93% occur once, and the top ten carry about 0.73%. These data also formed part of another study, on regulatory T cells.

Material: CD4+ T cells sorted from blood. The receptors were gathered from a human donor in good health. Each CDR3 is given with its conserved first and last residue. Fields, in order: CDR3 protein, CDR3 DNA, J gene, clone size, V gene, D gene. A D gene is named only where the DNA matches it firmly. Where a row states a size, it is once, few, many or the class of an expanded clone; other rows omit it.

CDR3: CAISPSTGTYEQYF
DNA: TGTGCCATCAGTCCCTCAACAGGCACCTACGAGCAGTACTTC
J: TRBJ2-7
size: .
V: TRBV10-3
D: .

CDR3: CASSLEAGTGYGYTF
DNA: TGCGCCAGCAGCTTGGAGGCCGGGACAGGCTATGGCTACACCTTC
J: TRBJ1-2
size: .
V: TRBV5-1
D: TRBD1

CDR3: CSVHQVGMNTEAFF
DNA: TGCAGCGTTCACCAGGTTGGCATGAACACTGAAGCTTTCTTT
J: TRBJ1-1
size: .
V: TRBV29-1
D: .

CDR3: CASSGNQGRAFF
DNA: TGTGCCAGCAGCGGAAACCAGGGTCGTGCTTTCTTT
J: TRBJ1-1
size: .
V: TRBV9
D: .

CDR3: CASSFRGQGGAPQHF
DNA: TGTGCCAGCAGTTTCCGGGGGCAGGGTGGGGCGCCCCAGCATTTT
J: TRBJ1-5
size: once
V: TRBV28
D: .

CDR3: CASSLAGLGTEAFF
DNA: TGTGCCAGCAGCTTAGCCGGCCTGGGCACTGAAGCTTTCTTT
J: TRBJ1-1
size: .
V: TRBV7-9
D: .

CDR3: CASTTTDTQYF
DNA: TGTGCCAGCACGACCACAGATACGCAGTATTTT
J: TRBJ2-3
size: .
V: TRBV2
D: .

CDR3: CASSLTGRGYTF
DNA: TGTGCCAGCAGCCTTACAGGGCGAGGCTACACCTTC
J: TRBJ1-2
size: .
V: TRBV6-1
D: .

CDR3: CASTSRLAGGRDTQYF
DNA: TGCGCCAGCACCAGCCGACTAGCGGGGGGGAGAGATACGCAGTATTTT
J: TRBJ2-3
size: .
V: TRBV10-2
D: TRBD2

CDR3: CASSESSGRDGYTF
DNA: TGTGCCAGCAGTGAATCGTCAGGGAGGGATGGCTACACCTTC
J: TRBJ1-2
size: .
V: TRBV2
D: .

CDR3: CASRLNQPQHF
DNA: TGTGCAAGTCGCTTGAATCAGCCCCAGCATTTT
J: TRBJ1-5
size: few
V: TRBV12-2
D: .

CDR3: CAWSRDSNQPQHF
DNA: TGTGCCTGGAGCCGAGATAGCAATCAGCCCCAGCATTTT
J: TRBJ1-5
size: .
V: TRBV30
D: .

CDR3: CAWDQSSGNTIYF
DNA: TGTGCCTGGGACCAGAGCTCTGGAAACACCATATATTTT
J: TRBJ1-3
size: .
V: TRBV30
D: .

CDR3: CASSSSGVAFF
DNA: TGTGCCAGCAGCTCCTCAGGGGTAGCTTTCTTT
J: TRBJ1-1
size: .
V: TRBV5-6
D: .

CDR3: CASTRAGGGEKETQYF
DNA: TGTGCCAGCACCAGAGCGGGGGGCGGAGAAAAAGAGACCCAGTACTTC
J: TRBJ2-5
size: .
V: TRBV7-9
D: TRBD2

CDR3: CASSSGGFLETQYF
DNA: TGTGCCAGCAGCTCCGGGGGATTTTTAGAGACCCAGTACTTC
J: TRBJ2-5
size: .
V: TRBV5-6
D: .

CDR3: CASSIGGTSDAQETQYF
DNA: TGTGCCAGTAGTATAGGGGGGACTAGCGATGCTCAAGAGACCCAGTACTTC
J: TRBJ2-5
size: .
V: TRBV19
D: TRBD2

CDR3: CAWGRDRNTGELFF
DNA: TGTGCCTGGGGACGGGACAGAAACACCGGGGAGCTGTTTTTT
J: TRBJ2-2
size: .
V: TRBV30
D: TRBD1

CDR3: CASSPLGQITVSSYEQYF
DNA: TGTGCCAGCTCACCATTGGGACAGATTACAGTTAGCTCCTACGAGCAGTACTTC
J: TRBJ2-7
size: few
V: TRBV18
D: TRBD1

CDR3: CASSNPRGNTEAFF
DNA: TGTGCCAGTAGTAACCCACGAGGGAACACTGAAGCTTTCTTT
J: TRBJ1-1
size: .
V: TRBV19
D: .

CDR3: CASSYEGIGNSPLHF
DNA: TGTGCCAGCAGTTATGAGGGGATAGGTAATTCACCCCTCCACTTT
J: TRBJ1-6
size: .
V: TRBV6-5
D: .

CDR3: CASSLGRSGGSYNEQFF
DNA: TGTGCCAGCAGCTTAGGTAGGAGCGGGGGCTCCTACAATGAGCAGTTCTTC
J: TRBJ2-1
size: .
V: TRBV7-9
D: TRBD2

CDR3: CASSPSTGVNDGYTF
DNA: TGTGCCAGCTCACCCTCGACAGGGGTCAACGATGGCTACACCTTC
J: TRBJ1-2
size: .
V: TRBV18
D: TRBD1

CDR3: CASRGQANTEAFF
DNA: TGCGCCAGCAGGGGACAGGCCAACACTGAAGCTTTCTTT
J: TRBJ1-1
size: .
V: TRBV10-1
D: TRBD1

CDR3: CAIGSYYEQYF
DNA: TGTGCCATCGGCTCCTACTACGAGCAGTACTTC
J: TRBJ2-7
size: once
V: TRBV10-3
D: .

CDR3: CASSIWTASSYNEQFF
DNA: TGCGCCAGCAGCATATGGACAGCTAGCTCCTACAATGAGCAGTTCTTC
J: TRBJ2-1
size: .
V: TRBV5-1
D: .

CDR3: CATSRDSGEYQPQHF
DNA: TGTGCCACCAGCAGAGATTCGGGGGAGTACCAGCCCCAGCATTTT
J: TRBJ1-5
size: .
V: TRBV15
D: .

CDR3: CASLRASPYEQYF
DNA: TGTGCCAGCCTTAGGGCTAGCCCGTACGAGCAGTACTTC
J: TRBJ2-7
size: .
V: TRBV28
D: .

CDR3: CASSSPPDTQYF
DNA: TGTGCCAGCAGCTCCCCCCCCGATACGCAGTATTTT
J: TRBJ2-3
size: .
V: TRBV7-2
D: .

CDR3: CASKQGQGWNEQFF
DNA: TGTGCCAGTAAGCAGGGACAGGGTTGGAATGAGCAGTTCTTC
J: TRBJ2-1
size: .
V: TRBV19
D: TRBD1

CDR3: CASSQREGDLSYEQYF
DNA: TGTGCCAGCAGCCAAAGGGAAGGAGACCTCTCCTACGAGCAGTACTTC
J: TRBJ2-7
size: .
V: TRBV4-2
D: .

CDR3: CAWNGGGNQPQHF
DNA: TGTGCCTGGAACGGGGGCGGCAATCAGCCCCAGCATTTT
J: TRBJ1-5
size: once
V: TRBV30
D: .

CDR3: CASSPQGVANEKLFF
DNA: TGCGCCAGCAGCCCCCAGGGGGTGGCTAATGAAAAACTGTTTTTT
J: TRBJ1-4
size: .
V: TRBV5-1
D: TRBD1

CDR3: CASVTGSGGNTIYF
DNA: TGTGCCAGCGTAACAGGGTCGGGTGGAAACACCATATATTTT
J: TRBJ1-3
size: .
V: TRBV2
D: .

CDR3: CATMGRSHNSPLHF
DNA: TGTGCCACCATGGGTAGGTCGCACAATTCACCCCTCCACTTT
J: TRBJ1-6
size: .
V: TRBV19
D: .

CDR3: CATRRTVHSNQPQHF
DNA: TGTGCCACCCGGCGGACAGTTCATAGCAATCAGCCCCAGCATTTT
J: TRBJ1-5
size: .
V: TRBV2
D: .

CDR3: CASSSSWGARSDTQYF
DNA: TGCGCCAGCAGTTCATCGTGGGGGGCGCGGTCAGATACGCAGTATTTT
J: TRBJ2-3
size: .
V: TRBV5-1
D: .

CDR3: CASSVDANTEAFF
DNA: TGTGCCAGCAGCGTAGACGCGAACACTGAAGCTTTCTTT
J: TRBJ1-1
size: few
V: TRBV9
D: .

CDR3: CASSANQPQHF
DNA: TGTGCCAGCAGTGCCAATCAGCCCCAGCATTTT
J: TRBJ1-5
size: .
V: TRBV27
D: .

CDR3: CASMRQGRTDTQYF
DNA: TGTGCCAGCATGCGACAGGGCAGGACAGATACGCAGTATTTT
J: TRBJ2-3
size: .
V: TRBV6-6
D: TRBD1